The source of this T cell receptor (beta chain) is a study of shared clonotypes between healthy human individuals. Study outcomes and limitations: Genetic and exposure-history diversity was limited by the small donor number.

Among the donors, all were Caucasian adults who lived in Nashville, Tennessee. The CDR3 is made up of 12 amino acids. Per the germline V gene, CDR1 is KGHSH and CDR2 is LQKENI. The germline V and J ends were trimmed by 4 bases and 2 bases, with 6 bases remaining between them. Worth noting for this clone: Its matching antigen is unknown.

Sequencing of unsorted PBMC DNA was carried out using ten immunoSEQ deep assay plates. The protocol was immunoSEQ multiplex PCR, while the TCRdb copy is restricted to in-frame clones and leaves out a portion. This repertoire shows 450,000 to 550,000 clones, 79% found once; its top ten account for around 13%. The chain has TRBV18 and TRBJ2-7; D remains unclear. Specimen: PBMCs. The clonotype comes from a woman aged 40-49 years in good health. Some clones in this sample may be carry-over from other donors' samples. CDR3 DNA sequence: TGTGCCAGCTCACAACCAACCTACGAGCAGTACTTC. Its translation is CASSQPTYEQYF.